This T cell receptor (beta chain) was identified in a study of blood T cell repertoires in COVID-19. Per the authors' pipeline: Researchers report that nucleated cell counts were estimated from reference gene primer amplification. Data came from immunoSEQ multiplex PCR; TCRdb stores just in-frame clones and leaves some out. Clone size and the V and J calls come from that table; the DNA yielded D and trimming. The table has 250,000 or so clones, 70% to 90% seen once. CDR3 length: 16 residues. V lost 2 bases to trimming and J lost 2 bases; unmatched junction nucleotides: 4. Looked up from germline, CDR1 is KGHSH and CDR2 is LQKENI. The table lists this clone with a count of one. Participants' reported clinical history set cohort assignment.

The origin of this receptor is a woman aged 50 to 65 who had recovered from COVID-19. What was sequenced was PBMCs or T cells enriched from blood (not recorded which). The chain is built from TRBV18 and TRBJ1-3; 9 nucleotides line up with TRBD1. The CDR3 DNA sequence: TGTGCCAGCTCACCATGGGACAGGGCGGCTGGAAACACCATATATTTT. Protein product: CASSPWDRAAGNTIYF.